Detailed here is one TCR beta chain. No antigen is known for it. The data are from a study of cytomegalovirus exposure and HLA in healthy donors. For the study at large: Falling in the Caucasian-associated ancestry cluster were approximately 86% of under 450 genotyped donors.

Donors were nominally healthy when sampled, though unrecorded immune exposures were likely. The study, taken as a whole, reports: Later, TCR association rates were found to vary by HLA locus, highest for DRB1 and lowest for HLA-C. Researchers reportedly found TCR beta sequences accurately predicted most subjects' HLA-A and HLA-B alleles.

PCR involved 60 Vbeta and 13 Jbeta primers. Clones were read by immunoSEQ multiplex PCR, and TCRdb kept only the in-frame ones, dropping some. The sample carries some 130,000 clones, about 81% recorded once. This CDR3 is built from 13 residues. V dropped 4 bases and J dropped 8 bases, with 17 bases sitting between them. Germline V gene data show CDR1 as SQVTM and CDR2 as ANQGSEA. The chain links TRBV29-1 to TRBJ1-2; possibly TRBD1 for D (6 bases). Sequenced sample: PBMCs. This receptor was taken from a man aged 30 to 39 in good health and CMV-seronegative. The CDR3 nucleotides read TGCAGCGTTGCCGACCCACAGGGTAGCGGCTACACCTTC. This translates into CSVADPQGSGYTF.